The subject of this entry is one T cell receptor beta chain. Amplification used 60 Vbeta primers and 13 Jbeta primers. This table comes from immunoSEQ multiplex PCR, and its TCRdb copy is limited to in-frame clones, with some not included. Of roughly 110,000 clones listed, around three quarters are singletons. This specimen belongs to a study of cytomegalovirus exposure and HLA in healthy donors. The V gene's germline CDR1 is SGHTA and CDR2 FQGNSA. This CDR3 has 13 amino acids. V lost 2 bases to trimming and J lost 0 bases, with 5 bases between them. The chain links TRBV7-2 to TRBJ2-7; D ambiguous. The sequencing input was PBMCs. This clonotype was obtained from a woman between 50 and 59 years old in good health and CMV-seropositive. CDR3 in DNA: TGTGCCAGCAGCTTACACAACTCCTACGAGCAGTACTTC. It encodes CASSLHNSYEQYF.